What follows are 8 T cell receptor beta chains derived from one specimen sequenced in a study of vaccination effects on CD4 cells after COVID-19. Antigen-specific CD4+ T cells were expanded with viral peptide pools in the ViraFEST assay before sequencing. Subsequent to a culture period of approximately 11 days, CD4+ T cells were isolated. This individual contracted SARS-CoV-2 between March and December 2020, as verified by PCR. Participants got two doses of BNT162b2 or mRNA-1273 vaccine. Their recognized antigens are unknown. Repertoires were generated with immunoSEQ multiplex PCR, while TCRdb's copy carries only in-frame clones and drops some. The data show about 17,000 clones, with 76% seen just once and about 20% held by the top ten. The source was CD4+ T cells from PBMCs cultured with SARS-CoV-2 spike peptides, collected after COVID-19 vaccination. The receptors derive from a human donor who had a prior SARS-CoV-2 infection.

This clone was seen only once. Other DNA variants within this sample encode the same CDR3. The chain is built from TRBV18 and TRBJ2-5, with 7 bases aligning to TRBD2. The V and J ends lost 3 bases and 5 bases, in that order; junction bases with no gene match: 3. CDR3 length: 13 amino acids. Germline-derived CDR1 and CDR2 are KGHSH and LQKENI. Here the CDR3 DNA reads TGTGCCAGCTCACCGGGAGCGGGGGAGACCCAGTACTTC. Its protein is CASSPGAGETQYF.

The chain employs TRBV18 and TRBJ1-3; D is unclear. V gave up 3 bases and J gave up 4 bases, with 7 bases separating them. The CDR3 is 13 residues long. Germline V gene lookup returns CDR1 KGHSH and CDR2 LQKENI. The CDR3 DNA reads TGTGCCAGCTCACCCTTAGAGGGAAACACCATATATTTT. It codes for CASSPLEGNTIYF.

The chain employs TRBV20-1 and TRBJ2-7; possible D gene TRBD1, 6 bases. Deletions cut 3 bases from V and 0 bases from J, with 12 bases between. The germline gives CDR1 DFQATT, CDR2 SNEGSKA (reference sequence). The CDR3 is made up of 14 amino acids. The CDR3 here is CSASQGHGSYEQYF. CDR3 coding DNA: TGCAGTGCTAGTCAGGGACACGGCTCCTACGAGCAGTACTTC.

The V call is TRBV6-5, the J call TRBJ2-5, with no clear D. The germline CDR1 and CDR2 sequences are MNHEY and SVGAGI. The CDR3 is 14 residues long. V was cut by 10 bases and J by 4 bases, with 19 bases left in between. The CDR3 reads CATTLSRARETQYF. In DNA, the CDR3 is TGTGCCACCACACTGTCCCGGGCTCGAGAGACCCAGTACTTC.

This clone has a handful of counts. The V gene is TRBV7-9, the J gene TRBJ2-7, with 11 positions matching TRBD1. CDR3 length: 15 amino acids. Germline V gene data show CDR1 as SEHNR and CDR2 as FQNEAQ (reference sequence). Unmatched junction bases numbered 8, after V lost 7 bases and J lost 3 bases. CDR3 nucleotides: TGTGCCAGCAACTCAGGGGGACAGGGGGTCTACGAGCAGTACTTC. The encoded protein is CASNSGGQGVYEQYF.

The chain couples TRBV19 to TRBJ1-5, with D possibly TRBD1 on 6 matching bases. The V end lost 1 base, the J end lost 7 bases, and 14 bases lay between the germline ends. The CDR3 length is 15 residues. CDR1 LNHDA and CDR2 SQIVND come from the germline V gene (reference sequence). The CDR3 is CASSIVGGGGQPQHF. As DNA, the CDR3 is TGTGCCAGTAGTATAGTCGGGGGGGGCGGGCAGCCCCAGCATTTT.

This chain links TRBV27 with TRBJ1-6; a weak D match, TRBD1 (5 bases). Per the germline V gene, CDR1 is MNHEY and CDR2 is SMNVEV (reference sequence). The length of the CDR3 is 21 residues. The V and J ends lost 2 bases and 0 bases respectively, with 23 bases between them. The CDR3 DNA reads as TGTGCCAGCAGTTTACCACCCTGCCTTGTGGACGACAGCTCCTATAATTCACCCCTCCACTTT. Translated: CASSLPPCLVDDSSYNSPLHF.

The CDR3 sequence: CASSSQANTEAFF. The DNA of the CDR3 is TGTGCCAGCTCATCGCAAGCGAACACTGAAGCTTTCTTT. The chain has TRBV18 and TRBJ1-1; D call uncertain. The CDR3 length is 13 residues. V was shortened by 5 bases and J by 1 base, with 8 bases between the two germline ends. The germline gives CDR1 KGHSH, CDR2 LQKENI.